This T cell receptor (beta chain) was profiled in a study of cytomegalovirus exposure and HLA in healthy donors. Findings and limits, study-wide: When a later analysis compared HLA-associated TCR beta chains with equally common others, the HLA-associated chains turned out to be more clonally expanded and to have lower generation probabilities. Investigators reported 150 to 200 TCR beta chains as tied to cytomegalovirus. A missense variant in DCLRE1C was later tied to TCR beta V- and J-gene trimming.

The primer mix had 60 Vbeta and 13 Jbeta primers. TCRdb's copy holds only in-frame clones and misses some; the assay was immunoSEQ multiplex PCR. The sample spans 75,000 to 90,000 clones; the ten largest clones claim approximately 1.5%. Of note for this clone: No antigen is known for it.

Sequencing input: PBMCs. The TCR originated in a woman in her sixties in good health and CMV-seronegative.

The CDR3 nucleotides read TGTGCCAGCAGCTTACGACAGAACCGCGGGGAGCTGTTTTTT. Protein product: CASSLRQNRGELFF. This chain joins TRBV5-4 and TRBJ2-2, with TRBD1 as a possible D gene (5 bases). The CDR3 has 14 amino acids. Germline lookup yields CDR1 SGHNT and CDR2 YYREEE (reference sequence). Trimming took off 2 bases at V and 7 bases at J, with 12 bases between the two ends.